The TCR beta chain described here comes from a study of naive and memory T cell subsets (dated 2017 in TCRdb). Study-wide context: An open-source, UMI-based TCR alpha and beta sequencing pipeline was applied to sorted naive and memory peripheral blood T cell subsets. The functional CMV T cell responses agreed completely with IgG serology results. RNA was DNase-treated and reverse transcribed with TCR constant-region primers, mostly using SuperScript III. Results the study describes overall, beyond this receptor: The repertoire findings for the naive and memory subsets could not be validated against a ground truth, as none was available. Each clonotype was defined as a single alpha or beta chain sequence rather than as a paired alpha/beta receptor. The abundance of TCRs followed a power law with an exponent that differed between naive and memory subsets yet stayed consistent across the three individuals. A few larger clonotypes were present in naive repertoires, especially CD8 naive repertoires, and these clonotypes were possibly memory cells re-expressing CD45RA. After error correction, over 90% of naive TCR sequences appeared only once, giving much steeper abundance distributions than memory subsets. In both CD4 and CD8 cells, going from naive through CM, EM and EMRA, the Gini index went up while Shannon and inverse Simpson diversity went down. RNA-based TCR counts may be affected by expression changes linked to T cell activation and differentiation.

The germline V gene encodes CDR1 SEHNR and CDR2 FQNEAQ (reference sequence). Trimming accounts for 5 bases at V and 0 bases at J, while the number of junction bases matched to no gene is 17. The CDR3 starts with the cysteine, ends with the phenylalanine, and has 19 residues. Of all the DNA, just the CDR3 is kept, 57 bases in frame from base 1. The method was UMI-ligation and nested PCR. An equimolar mix of two oligonucleotides covering both TRBC1 and TRBC2 was used as the beta constant-region primer. The ligated cDNA went through four rounds of PCR with nested alpha and beta constant-region primers together with the SP2 primer. T4 RNA ligase 1 ligated a single-stranded oligonucleotide carrying the SP2 primer and a 12-nucleotide UMI to the cDNA 3' end. Incubation of the ligation reaction lasted roughly 19-25 hours at 16 degrees C. PCR2 was usually performed as a SYBR Green qPCR and halted at a preset threshold so that over-amplification would not occur. Agencourt AMPure XP magnetic beads were used for all purifications after the first. Libraries were quantified by Qubit and checked on a TapeStation, with a main peak expected near 650 bp. Pooled libraries were sequenced on an Illumina MiSeq with v2 2x251 paired-end kits, typically giving 1-2 million reads per sample. Each sample was pooled at 3.5 to 5 nM, and roughly 4.5-8% PhiX was included to help cluster recognition. In the source study's methods: Using tag matching that tolerated one base-pair mismatch, Decombinator assigned V and J genes to FASTQ reads that had been processed by Demultiplexor. Collapsinator used UMIs to correct both sequencing errors and frequency errors arising from PCR heterogeneity. CDR3Translator translated TCRs and extracted CDR3s from the conserved cysteine to the FGXG phenylalanine, flagging non-productive sequences. Gini, Shannon entropy and inverse Simpson indices were computed after subsampling the repertoires to the same number of UMI-defined TCRs. Clonotype abundance distributions were fitted to a power law by maximum likelihood within the linear range. For one naive CD8 sample, the pipeline and MIGEC produced similar UMI counts, unique TCR numbers and clonal distributions. One analysis removed from the naive repertoire any naive TCRs that were also present in any memory subset from the same donor. Repertoires were searched for approximately 7,000 CMV-associated CDR3 sequences compiled from VDJdb and a published dataset. TCRdb reprocessed the public reads (quality trimming at Q25 with fastp, clone calling with MiXCR) and kept in-frame beta chains. Every distinct CDR3 protein forms one entry, paired with its most common genes and DNA. The V and J calls here are based on TCRdb, not the publication. This sample has 150,000 or so distinct CDR3 sequences in its table, and over 20% of those were observed once. The top ten clones comprise less than 0.13% of the sample.

Remarks on this clonotype: What this receptor recognizes is not known. Within one base of it there is no much larger clone, and no base qualities were kept.

Separate amplification of TCR alpha and beta chain libraries was performed from the second PCR step onward. CMV status of each donor was established by measuring IFNgamma production from CD4+ T cells after fresh PBMCs were stimulated overnight with CMV viral lysate. Miltenyi beads were used first to positively select CD4 T cells, and CD8 T cells were then positively selected from the CD4-negative fraction. Cells were stained for CD3, CD4, CD8, CD45RA, CD27 and a live/dead dye and were sorted on a BD Aria II into four subsets based on CD45RA and CD27. A few healthy volunteers provided blood, and the blood of each volunteer was split into CD4 and CD8 T cells and then into four differentiation subsets. Roughly 120 ml of peripheral blood was collected from each donor, and PBMC were isolated from the blood using Ficoll-Paque PLUS density-gradient centrifugation. After sorting, cells were lysed in RLT buffer, RNA was extracted using a Qiagen RNeasy kit, and the extracted RNA was stored at -80 degrees C.

The TCR comes from a human donor in good health. Material: naive CD4+ T cells from blood. Interpreted using the paper, the cell subset or site label stands for: naive T cells, CD45RA high CD27+. The chain uses TRBV7-9 and TRBJ2-3; 7 nucleotides in the junction match TRBD1. The CDR3 reads CASSPRGLAEGASTDTQYF. In nucleotide form, the sequence is TGTGCCAGCAGCCCACGCGGTCTGGCCGAGGGGGCTAGCACAGATACGCAGTATTTT.